This is a list of T cell receptor beta chains from one sample in a study of Tregs in tolerant kidney transplant recipients. TCRdb keeps only in-frame clones here, not all; method: immunoSEQ multiplex PCR. This sample has approximately 60,000 clones; around 82% occur once, and the top ten carry less than 5.5%. Sequenced: CD4+ T cells from blood. Receptors were obtained from a human donor in good health. Both conserved end residues are part of each CDR3. The order of the fields is CDR3 length, V gene, J gene, clone size, D gene, CDR3 protein, CDR3 DNA. D genes are given only for firm matches. The size field is filled for only some rows; it gives once, few, many or a size class.

>15|TRBV6-1|TRBJ2-7|-|-
CASTRRGRGSYEQYF
TGTGCCAGCACTCGTAGAGGCAGGGGCTCCTACGAGCAGTACTTC
>20|TRBV19|TRBJ2-3|-|TRBD2
CASSIEPGWTSGSATDTQYF
TGTGCCAGTAGTATAGAACCAGGGTGGACTAGCGGGAGCGCCACAGATACGCAGTATTTT
>13|TRBV29-1|TRBJ1-2|-|-
CSAVRIGYLGYTF
TGCAGCGCCGTCAGAATTGGGTACTTAGGCTACACCTTC
>14|TRBV19|TRBJ2-2|-|-
CASSRVRDTGELFF
TGTGCCAGTAGTAGAGTCCGGGACACCGGGGAGCTGTTTTTT
>14|TRBV19|TRBJ2-2|-|-
CASSRERNTGELFF
TGTGCCAGTAGTAGAGAAAGAAACACCGGGGAGCTGTTTTTT
>15|TRBV9|TRBJ2-5|-|-
CASSLYTGSGGTQYF
TGTGCCAGCAGCCTCTACACCGGGTCCGGAGGGACCCAGTACTTC
>15|TRBV4-3|TRBJ1-4|-|-
CASSSRTGNGEKLFF
TGCGCCAGCAGCTCACGGACGGGAAATGGAGAAAAACTGTTTTTT
>12|TRBV30|TRBJ2-1|-|-
CAWSSLYNEQFF
TGTGCCTGGAGTAGCCTGTACAATGAGCAGTTCTTC
>15|TRBV7-2|TRBJ2-2|-|TRBD2
CACRTSGSRGGELFF
TGTGCCTGCCGGACTAGCGGGAGCCGTGGCGGGGAGCTGTTTTTT
>13|TRBV6-6|TRBJ2-5|once|TRBD1
CASSSGRTGTQYF
TGTGCCAGCAGTTCGGGCAGGACAGGGACCCAGTACTTC
>15|TRBV6-6|TRBJ1-1|few|-
CASSQQAVGNTEAFF
TGTGCCAGCAGCCAGCAGGCAGTGGGGAACACTGAAGCTTTCTTT
>13|TRBV5-1|TRBJ2-7|-|-
CASSTSPSGEQYF
TGCGCCAGCTCCACCTCCCCGTCGGGCGAGCAGTACTTC
>15|TRBV18|TRBJ1-1|once|-
CASSPLPGVSTEAFF
TGTGCCAGCTCACCACTGCCGGGGGTGAGCACTGAAGCTTTCTTT
>13|TRBV6-1|TRBJ2-7|-|-
CAVPRPGTYEQYF
TGTGCCGTCCCTAGGCCCGGTACCTACGAGCAGTACTTC
>15|TRBV7-2|TRBJ2-5|-|TRBD1
CASSDRQGNQETQYF
TGTGCCAGCAGCGACCGACAGGGCAACCAAGAGACCCAGTACTTC
>14|TRBV7-8|TRBJ1-1|-|-
CASSLKGTNTEAFF
TGTGCCAGCAGCTTAAAGGGAACGAACACTGAAGCTTTCTTT
>14|TRBV2|TRBJ2-1|-|TRBD1
CASNGDSSYNEQFF
TGTGCCAGCAACGGGGACAGCTCCTACAATGAGCAGTTCTTC
>13|TRBV5-1|TRBJ1-1|-|-
CASSSHVGTEAFF
TGCGCCAGCAGCTCACATGTTGGGACTGAAGCTTTCTTT
>15|TRBV11-2|TRBJ2-7|-|-
CASSFLPSRAYEQYF
TGTGCCAGCAGCTTCCTACCTTCTAGGGCCTACGAGCAGTACTTC
>14|TRBV6-6|TRBJ2-7|-|-
CATSLLLGRYEQYF
TGTGCCACCAGCCTTTTGCTGGGCCGGTACGAGCAGTACTTC
>17|TRBV5-1|TRBJ2-3|-|TRBD2
CASSLGGLAGSTDTQYF
TGCGCCAGCAGCTTGGGGGGACTAGCGGGGAGCACAGATACGCAGTATTTT
>17|TRBV7-9|TRBJ2-2|-|-
CASSLLAVHTNTGELFF
TGTGCCAGCAGCTTACTGGCAGTCCACACGAACACCGGGGAGCTGTTTTTT
>12|TRBV7-2|TRBJ1-2|-|-
CASSLGTHGYTF
TGTGCCAGCAGCTTAGGAACTCATGGCTACACCTTC
>13|TRBV5-1|TRBJ2-1|-|TRBD2
CASSLRTSLGQFF
TGCGCCAGCAGCTTAAGGACTAGCCTGGGGCAGTTCTTC
>13|TRBV19|TRBJ1-2|-|TRBD1
CASSTWDRQVHTF
TGTGCCAGTAGTACGTGGGACAGGCAGGTTCACACCTTC
>15|TRBV27|TRBJ1-5|-|-
CASSPGLLGNQPQHF
TGTGCCAGCAGTCCGGGACTCCTAGGCAATCAGCCCCAGCATTTT
>13|TRBV7-2|TRBJ1-1|-|-
CASSLGGQSEAFF
TGTGCCAGCAGCTTGGGGGGGCAATCTGAAGCTTTCTTT
>16|TRBV7-2|TRBJ2-7|-|TRBD2
CASSLGGLAGIGEQYF
TGTGCCAGCAGCTTAGGAGGACTAGCGGGGATTGGCGAGCAGTACTTC
>12|TRBV19|TRBJ2-2|-|TRBD1
CATQGAPGELFF
TGTGCCACCCAGGGGGCTCCCGGGGAGCTGTTTTTT
>13|TRBV11-3|TRBJ1-1|-|-
CASSLDGVTEAFF
TGTGCCAGCAGCTTAGATGGGGTGACTGAAGCTTTCTTT
>17|TRBV7-3|TRBJ2-5|once|TRBD2
CASSPGTSGGAAETQYF
TGTGCCAGCAGCCCTGGGACTAGCGGGGGGGCCGCGGAGACCCAGTACTTC
>15|TRBV9|TRBJ2-4|-|-
CASSSGGGSGNIQYF
TGTGCCAGCAGTTCAGGGGGCGGGAGCGGAAACATTCAGTACTTC
>18|TRBV7-2|TRBJ1-2|-|-
CASSLTLGSPVLSYGYTF
TGTGCCAGCAGCTTAACGTTGGGCAGCCCTGTCCTCTCCTATGGCTACACCTTC
>13|TRBV6-5|TRBJ1-2|once|-
CASSRGLHYGYTF
TGTGCCAGCTCCCGGGGGTTACACTATGGCTACACCTTC
>15|TRBV11-1|TRBJ2-5|-|-
CASSRMGLDQETQYF
TGTGCCAGCAGCCGTATGGGTCTAGACCAAGAGACCCAGTACTTC
>16|TRBV11-2|TRBJ2-1|-|TRBD2
CASSSAGGALENEQFF
TGTGCCAGCAGCTCAGCCGGGGGGGCCTTAGAGAATGAGCAGTTCTTC
>16|TRBV11-1|TRBJ2-3|-|TRBD2
CASSQRTSGGADTQYF
TGTGCCAGCAGCCAACGGACTAGCGGGGGTGCAGATACGCAGTATTTT
>13|TRBV19|TRBJ1-3|few|-
CASMHRIGNTIYF
TGTGCCAGTATGCATCGAATCGGAAACACCATATATTTT
>16|TRBV7-9|TRBJ2-1|-|-
CASSLPPGLKIGEQFF
TGTGCCAGCAGCTTACCTCCGGGACTCAAAATAGGGGAGCAGTTCTTC
>12|TRBV2|TRBJ1-1|-|-
CASSRQNTEAFF
TGTGCCAGCAGTCGACAGAACACTGAAGCTTTCTTT
>16|TRBV4-2|TRBJ2-1|-|TRBD2
CASTSLAGGHSNEQFF
TGTGCCAGCACGTCTCTAGCGGGAGGCCATTCCAATGAGCAGTTCTTC
>13|TRBV30|TRBJ1-4|-|-
CALSAAGNEKLFF
TGTGCCTTGAGCGCCGCGGGTAATGAAAAACTGTTTTTT
>15|TRBV4-1|TRBJ1-1|-|-
CATTGRWDASNEAFF
TGCGCCACCACGGGGAGGTGGGACGCCTCGAATGAAGCTTTCTTT
>16|TRBV30|TRBJ1-5|-|-
CAWSVVGGVPNQPQHF
TGTGCCTGGAGTGTCGTCGGCGGGGTCCCCAATCAGCCCCAGCATTTT